The table lists the clone carrying this T cell receptor (beta chain) with a few counts. This record belongs to a study of T-cell memory formation after mild COVID-19. The CDR3 is made up of 15 amino acids. V trimming: 3 bases; J trimming: 0 bases; junction bases outside the gene matches: 3. In germline, CDR1 is KGHSH, CDR2 LQKENI. TCRdb reanalysed the 5' RACE reads using MiXCR and keeps one entry per CDR3 protein. The table shows about 400,000 distinct CDR3 sequences, with 23% occurring only once. The source material was PBMCs or a T cell subset sorted from them (not recorded which). The sequence was collected from an adult woman who had mild COVID-19 (a few samples of this study predate the infection). Cell type and time point are not known. The chain joins TRBV18 to TRBJ2-7; 9 positions agree with TRBD1. This CDR3 reads CASSPGQGSSYEQYF. The CDR3 nucleotides are TGTGCCAGCTCACCGGGACAGGGAAGCTCCTACGAGCAGTACTTC.